This T cell receptor beta chain was recorded in a study of T-cell reconstitution after alpha-beta-depleted transplantation in children (dated by TCRdb to between 2015 and 2016). General notes on the study: The study quantitatively tracked T-cell immune reconstitution after TCRalphabeta/CD19-depleted allogeneic hematopoietic cell transplantation in children using TCR repertoire profiling.

The library came from PCR. TCRdb names Illumina HiSeq 2500 as the instrument used. TCR library preparation used molecular barcoding, with unique molecular identifiers applied to normalize quantification of the TCRbeta repertoire. TCRdb itself trimmed the public reads at Q25 with fastp, ran MiXCR and retained productive beta chains. Duplicate CDR3 protein sequences are folded into a single record with the most common DNA and genes. The sample yields 250,000 to 350,000 distinct CDR3 sequences; over 8% were counted once. The ten most abundant clones make up about 9.4% of the sample. This clonotype was seen repeatedly, ten times or more. There is no known antigen for this receptor. Base qualities are not provided; no much larger clone lies one nucleotide away. V was cut back by 5 bases and J by 7 bases, leaving a gap of 14 bases between them. The CDR3 contains 13 residues, cysteine and phenylalanine counted. Here the CDR3 DNA is all that survives: 39 bases in frame from base 1. From the germline V gene, CDR1 is SGHTA and CDR2 is FQGNSA.

Sample: PBMCs from the stem cell graft donor, taken from the stem cell graft. The V and J segments used are TRBV7-2 and TRBJ1-1, with TRBD1 perhaps the D gene, on 5 matching bases. This clonotype was obtained from a human donor who donated a stem cell graft to a child with SCID. The DNA reads TGTGCCAGCAGCCTCGGGACCGTTCTTGAAGCTTTCTTT. Translated, this gives CASSLGTVLEAFF.